This T cell receptor (beta chain) is from a study of T cell responses to AZD1222 COVID-19 vaccine. CDR3 size: 14 residues. J lost 3 bases, V lost 4 bases, and 6 bases had no gene match. The germline gives CDR1 SQVTM, CDR2 ANQGSEA. Study-level results: With dominance at 160-218 and 743-854, vaccine-associated CD4 TCRs spanned spike.

The table lists this clone with a count of one. Its antigen is still unknown. Some clones are missing from TCRdb's copy, which holds only in-frame ones; the method was immunoSEQ multiplex PCR. Altogether about 90,000 clones are present, about 88% being singletons, with the ten largest covering just over 5.5%. Here the sequenced sample was peripheral blood, taken 28 days after the second AZD1222 dose. The sequence was collected from an adult who received the AZD1222 COVID-19 vaccine. The rearrangement uses TRBV29-1 and TRBJ1-2, with TRBD1 matching over 9 bases. CDR3 sequence: CSVVRTGVYYGYTF. CDR3 DNA sequence: TGCAGCGTTGTTAGGACAGGGGTCTACTATGGCTACACCTTC.